The text below deals with one TCR beta chain. Its target is not known. This sample was taken from a study of CD8+ T cells in alopecia areata. Study-wide findings and caveats: While patients received tofacitinib, many expanded lesional clones remained present in scalp and blood.

Sequencing relied on a cDNA template that was reverse transcribed from extracted RNA. The protocol was immunoSEQ multiplex PCR, while the TCRdb copy is restricted to in-frame clones and leaves out a portion. Of about 88,000 clones in the sample, 44% were seen once. Per germline, CDR1 MNHEY and CDR2 SVGAGI. This CDR3 has 14 residues. Deletions cut 6 bases from V and 5 bases from J, with 16 bases between. As to treatment: oral pan-JAK inhibitor, 5-10 mg twice daily. Individuals with alopecia areata gave both lesional scalp punch biopsies and peripheral blood for collection. Investigators sorted PBMCs to obtain both CD4+ and CD8+ T cells.

Sequenced material: CD8+ T cells sorted from blood, taken at week 24, from a patient treated with tofacitinib. This clonotype was obtained from a human donor with alopecia areata. The chain has TRBV6-5 and TRBJ1-1; D ambiguous. CDR3 nucleotides: TGTGCCAGCAGCTTAACGGAGGGTGGAACTGAAGCTTTCTTT. Encoded protein: CASSLTEGGTEAFF.